What follows is one TCR beta chain and its context. The antigen it recognizes is unknown. No base quality values were provided; no much bigger clone lies one nucleotide off. V is shortened by 5 bases, J by 7 bases, and the region joining them spans 12 bases. From the germline V gene, CDR1 is SGHTA and CDR2 is FQGNSA. CDR3 length: 14 amino acids, cysteine to phenylalanine. CDR3 DNA is the only sequence kept; it has 42 bases, read in frame from the first base. These data come from a study of T cell changes during pregnancy in multiple sclerosis (dated by TCRdb to 2018 to 2020). Background for the entire study: The study looked at changes in the T cell repertoire across pregnancy in women with multiple sclerosis.

Library creation used the immunoSEQ multiplex PCR assay. TCRdb mirrors the immuneACCESS table, restricted to in-frame sequences. Some clones are absent from its copies; in checked studies, under half trace to an unresolved V gene, and the reason for the others is unknown. The sample profile shows tens of thousands of clones; roughly 94% of them were found once. Less than 0.6% of the sample is taken by the ten largest. The chain was built from TRBV7-2 and TRBJ1-6, and perhaps TRBD1 as D gene, on 5 matching bases. The material sequenced was peripheral blood, taken in the third trimester of pregnancy. The source is a female donor with multiple sclerosis, enrolled in a pregnancy study. The CDR3 sequence is CASSPRDLNSPLHF. The DNA reads TGTGCCAGCAGCCCGCGGGACCTAAATTCACCCCTCCACTTT.